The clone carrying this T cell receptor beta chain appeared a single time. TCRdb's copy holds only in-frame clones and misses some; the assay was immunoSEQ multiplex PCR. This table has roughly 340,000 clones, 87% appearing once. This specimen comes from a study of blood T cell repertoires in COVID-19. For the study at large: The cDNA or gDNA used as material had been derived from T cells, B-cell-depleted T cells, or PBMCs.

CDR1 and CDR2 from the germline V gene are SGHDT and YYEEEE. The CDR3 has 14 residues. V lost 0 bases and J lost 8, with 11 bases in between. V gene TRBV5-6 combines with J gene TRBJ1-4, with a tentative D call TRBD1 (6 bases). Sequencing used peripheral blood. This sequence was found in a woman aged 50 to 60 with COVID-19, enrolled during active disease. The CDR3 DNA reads TGTGCCAGCAGCTTGGGGGGGCCTGGGGAAAAACTGTTTTTT. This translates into CASSLGGPGEKLFF. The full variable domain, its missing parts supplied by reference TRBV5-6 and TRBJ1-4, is DAGVTQSPTHLIKTRGQQVTLRCSPKSGHDTVSWYQQALGQGPQFIFQYYEEEERQRGNFPDRFSGHQFPNYSSELNVNALLLGDSALYLCASSLGGPGEKLFFGSGTQLSVL.